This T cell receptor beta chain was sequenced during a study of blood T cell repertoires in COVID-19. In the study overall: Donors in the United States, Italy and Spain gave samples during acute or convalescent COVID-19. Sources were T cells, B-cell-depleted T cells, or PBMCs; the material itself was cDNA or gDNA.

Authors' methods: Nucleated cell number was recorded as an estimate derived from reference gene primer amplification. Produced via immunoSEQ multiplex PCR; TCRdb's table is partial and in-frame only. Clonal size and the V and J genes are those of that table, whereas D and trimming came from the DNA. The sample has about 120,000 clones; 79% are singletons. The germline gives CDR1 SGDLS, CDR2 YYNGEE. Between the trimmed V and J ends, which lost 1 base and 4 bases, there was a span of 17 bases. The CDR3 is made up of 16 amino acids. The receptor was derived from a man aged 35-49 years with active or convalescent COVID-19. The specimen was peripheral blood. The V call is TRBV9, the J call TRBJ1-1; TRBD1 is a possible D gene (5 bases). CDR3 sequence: CASSVSPEGAATEAFF. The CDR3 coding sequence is TGTGCCAGCAGCGTATCTCCTGAAGGGGCGGCCACTGAAGCTTTCTTT.